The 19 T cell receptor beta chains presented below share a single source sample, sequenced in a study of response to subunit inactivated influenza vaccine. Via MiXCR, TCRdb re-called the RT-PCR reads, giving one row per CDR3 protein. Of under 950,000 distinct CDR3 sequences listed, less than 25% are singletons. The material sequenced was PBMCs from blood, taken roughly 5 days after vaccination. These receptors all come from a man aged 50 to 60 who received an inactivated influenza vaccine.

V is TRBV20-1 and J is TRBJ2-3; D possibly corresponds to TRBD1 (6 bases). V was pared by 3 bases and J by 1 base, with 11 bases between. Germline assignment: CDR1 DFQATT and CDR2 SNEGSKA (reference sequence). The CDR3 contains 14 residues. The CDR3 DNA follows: TGCAGTGCTAGTCAGGGGCGAGGCACAGATACGCAGTATTTT. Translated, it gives CSASQGRGTDTQYF.

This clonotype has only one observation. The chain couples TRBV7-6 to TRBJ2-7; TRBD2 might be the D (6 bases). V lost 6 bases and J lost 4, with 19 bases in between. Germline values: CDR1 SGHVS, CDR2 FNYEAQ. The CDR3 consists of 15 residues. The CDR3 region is CASSSPGLGGYEQYF. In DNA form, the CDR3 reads TGTGCCAGCAGTTCCCCGGGACTCGGGGGTTACGAGCAGTACTTC.

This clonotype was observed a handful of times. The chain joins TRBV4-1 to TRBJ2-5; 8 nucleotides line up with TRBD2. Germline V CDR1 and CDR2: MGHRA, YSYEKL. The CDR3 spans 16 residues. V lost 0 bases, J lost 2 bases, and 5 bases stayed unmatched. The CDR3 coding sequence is TGCGCCAGCAGCCAAGAGGGACGGGGGGGTCAAGAGACCCAGTACTTC. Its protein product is CASSQEGRGGQETQYF.

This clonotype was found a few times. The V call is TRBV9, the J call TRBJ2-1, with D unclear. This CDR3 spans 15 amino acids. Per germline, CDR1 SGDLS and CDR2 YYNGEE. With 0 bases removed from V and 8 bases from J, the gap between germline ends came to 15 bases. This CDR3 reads CASSVGSFNLDEQFF. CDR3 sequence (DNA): TGTGCCAGCAGCGTAGGGAGTTTTAATTTGGATGAGCAGTTCTTC.

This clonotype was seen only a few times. CDR3 nucleotide sequence: TGTGCCATCAGCTGGACTAGCGGGGGGCCCACAGATACGCAGTATTTT. This translates into CAISWTSGGPTDTQYF. V and J are TRBV10-3 and TRBJ2-3; 14 bases map to TRBD2. Germline CDR1 and CDR2: ENHRY and SYGVKD. The length of the CDR3 is 16 residues. Trimming at V came to 6 bases and at J to 2 bases, leaving 4 bases not matched to a gene.

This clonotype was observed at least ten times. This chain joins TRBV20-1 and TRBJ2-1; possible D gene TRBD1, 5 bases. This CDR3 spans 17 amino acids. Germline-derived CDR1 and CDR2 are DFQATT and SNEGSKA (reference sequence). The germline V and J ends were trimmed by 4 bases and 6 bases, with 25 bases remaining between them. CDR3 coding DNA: TGCAGTGCTACCCTAGGGGCGAGTAGGATCTTCAGCAATGAGCAGTTCTTC. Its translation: CSATLGASRIFSNEQFF.

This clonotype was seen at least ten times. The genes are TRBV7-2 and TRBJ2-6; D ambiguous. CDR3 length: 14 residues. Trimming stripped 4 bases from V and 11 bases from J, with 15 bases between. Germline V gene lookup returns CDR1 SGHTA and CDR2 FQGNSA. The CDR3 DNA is TGTGCCAGCAGCTACTCCGGGTCCGCCGACGTCCTGACTTTC. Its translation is CASSYSGSADVLTF.

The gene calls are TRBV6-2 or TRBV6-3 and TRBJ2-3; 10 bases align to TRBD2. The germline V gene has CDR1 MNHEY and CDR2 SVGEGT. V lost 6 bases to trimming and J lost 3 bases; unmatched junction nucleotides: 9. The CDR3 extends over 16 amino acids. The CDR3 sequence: CASSQLAGSGTDTQYF. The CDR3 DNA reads TGTGCCAGCAGCCAACTAGCGGGGTCGGGGACAGATACGCAGTATTTT.

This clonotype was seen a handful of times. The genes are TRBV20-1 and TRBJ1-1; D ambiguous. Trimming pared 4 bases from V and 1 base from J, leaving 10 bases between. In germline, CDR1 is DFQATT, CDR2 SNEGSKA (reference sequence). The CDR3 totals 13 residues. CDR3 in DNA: TGCAGTGCTACCGGCGGGTGGAACACTGAAGCTTTCTTT. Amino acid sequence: CSATGGWNTEAFF.

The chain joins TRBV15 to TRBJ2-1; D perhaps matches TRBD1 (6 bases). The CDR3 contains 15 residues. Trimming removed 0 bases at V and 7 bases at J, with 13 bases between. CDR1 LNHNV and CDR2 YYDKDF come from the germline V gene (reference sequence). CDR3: CATSRDSGTPNEQFF. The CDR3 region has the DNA TGTGCCACCAGCAGAGACTCCGGGACACCTAATGAGCAGTTCTTC.

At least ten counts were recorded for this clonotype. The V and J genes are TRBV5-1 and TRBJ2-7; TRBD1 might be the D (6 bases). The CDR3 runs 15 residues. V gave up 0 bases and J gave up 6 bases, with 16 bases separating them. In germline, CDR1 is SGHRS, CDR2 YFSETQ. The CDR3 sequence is CASSLEAGAGFEQYF. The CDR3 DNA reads TGCGCCAGCAGCTTGGAGGCAGGGGCCGGCTTCGAGCAGTACTTC.

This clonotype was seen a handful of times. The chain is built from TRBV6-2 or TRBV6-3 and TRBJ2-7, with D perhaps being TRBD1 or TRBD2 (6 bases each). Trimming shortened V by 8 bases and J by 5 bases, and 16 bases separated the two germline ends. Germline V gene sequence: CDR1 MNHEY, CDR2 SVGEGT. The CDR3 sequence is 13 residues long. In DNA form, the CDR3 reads TGTGCCAGCCGCTTGCCAGGGGAGGACGAGCAGTACTTC. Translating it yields CASRLPGEDEQYF.

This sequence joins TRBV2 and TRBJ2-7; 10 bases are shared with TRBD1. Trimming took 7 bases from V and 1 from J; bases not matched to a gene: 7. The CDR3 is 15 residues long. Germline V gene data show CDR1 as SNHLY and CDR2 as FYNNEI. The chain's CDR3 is CASMGTGELSYEQYF. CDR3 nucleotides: TGTGCCAGCATGGGGACAGGGGAGTTATCCTACGAGCAGTACTTC. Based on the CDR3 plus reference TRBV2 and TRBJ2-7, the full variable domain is EPEVTQTPSHQVTQMGQEVILRCVPISNHLYFYWYRQILGQKVEFLVSFYNNEISEKSEIFDDQFSVERPDGSNFTLKIRSTKLEDSAMYFCASMGTGELSYEQYFGPGTRLTVT.

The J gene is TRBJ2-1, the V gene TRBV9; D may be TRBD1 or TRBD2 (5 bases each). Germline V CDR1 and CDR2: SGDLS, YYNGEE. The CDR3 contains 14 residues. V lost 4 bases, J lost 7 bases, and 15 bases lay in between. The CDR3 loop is CASSLGTDPNEQFF. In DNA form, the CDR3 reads TGTGCCAGCAGCCTCGGGACCGATCCTAATGAGCAGTTCTTC.

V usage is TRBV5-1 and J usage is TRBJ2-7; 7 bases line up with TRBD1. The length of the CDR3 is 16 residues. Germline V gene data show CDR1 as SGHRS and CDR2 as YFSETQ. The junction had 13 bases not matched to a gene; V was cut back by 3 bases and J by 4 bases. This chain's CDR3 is CASSSRSGTAAYEQYF. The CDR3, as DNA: TGCGCCAGCAGCTCTCGCTCGGGGACAGCGGCTTACGAGCAGTACTTC.

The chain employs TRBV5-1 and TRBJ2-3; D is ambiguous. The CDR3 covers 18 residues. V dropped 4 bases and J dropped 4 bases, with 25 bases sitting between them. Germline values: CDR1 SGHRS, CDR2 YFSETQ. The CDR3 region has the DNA TGCGCCAGCAGCAAGTTAAAGGCCGCCTCCATGCTACCAGATACGCAGTATTTT. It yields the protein CASSKLKAASMLPDTQYF. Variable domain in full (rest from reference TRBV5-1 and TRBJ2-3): KAGVTQTPRYLIKTRGQQVTLSCSPISGHRSVSWYQQTPGQGLQFLFEYFSETQRNKGNFPGRFSGRQFSNSRSEMNVSTLELGDSALYLCASSKLKAASMLPDTQYFGPGTRLTVL.

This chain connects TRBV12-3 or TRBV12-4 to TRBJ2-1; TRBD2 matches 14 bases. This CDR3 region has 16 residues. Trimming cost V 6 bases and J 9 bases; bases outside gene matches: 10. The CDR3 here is CASRSPGLAGVGEQFF. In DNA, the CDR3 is TGTGCCAGCAGATCGCCGGGACTAGCGGGAGTAGGTGAGCAGTTCTTC.

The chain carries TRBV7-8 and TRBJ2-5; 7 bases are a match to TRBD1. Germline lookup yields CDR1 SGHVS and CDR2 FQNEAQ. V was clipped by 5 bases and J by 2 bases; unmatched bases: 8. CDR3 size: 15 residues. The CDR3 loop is CASSPRRGPQETQYF. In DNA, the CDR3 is TGTGCCAGCAGCCCAAGAAGGGGGCCTCAAGAGACCCAGTACTTC.

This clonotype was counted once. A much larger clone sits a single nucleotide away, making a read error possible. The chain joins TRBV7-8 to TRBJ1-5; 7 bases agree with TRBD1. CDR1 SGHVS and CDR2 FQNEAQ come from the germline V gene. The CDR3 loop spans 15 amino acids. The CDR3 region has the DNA TGTGCCAGCAGCTTAAGGACAGGCAATAATCGGCCCCAGCATTTT. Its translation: CASSLRTGNNRPQHF.